This TCR beta chain was captured in a study of regulatory T cells in long-lasting Graves disease. Across the whole study: New Graves' disease cases had less than 3 months of antithyroid drugs. Broader study findings: A limited number of samples was an acknowledged limitation.

TCR beta libraries were built with iRepertoire HTBI primers and Arm-PCR of CDR3 regions. MiXCR was run by TCRdb on the multiplex PCR reads, yielding one entry per CDR3 protein. The sample holds approximately 250,000 distinct CDR3 sequences; about 17% are singletons and the top ten take approximately 20%. In its sample, this clonotype was seen a few times. Its antigen is not identified. One end of the junction does not line up with germline, which may come from a read error. The germline V gene encodes CDR1 SGHTA and CDR2 FQGTGA. The CDR3 length is 12 residues. Time point defined: newly diagnosed GD, antithyroid drugs for less than 3 months. With RNA extracted from PBMCs as input, the TCR library was made.

The sequencing used peripheral blood mononuclear cells (PBMCs), collected at new diagnosis, from a patient treated with antithyroid drugs. V gene TRBV7-3 combines with J gene TRBJ1-1, with a possible D match to TRBD1 (5 bases). The TCR was taken from a female donor with Graves disease. CDR3 sequence reads: CASSRPGAEAVF. The CDR3 bases are TGTGCCAGCAGCCGGCCCGGGGCTGAAGCTGTCTTT.